The TCR beta chain under discussion was sequenced for a study of blood T cell repertoires in COVID-19. Looked up from germline, CDR1 is SGDLS and CDR2 is YYNGEE. V lost 1 base to trimming and J lost 6 bases, with 14 bases between them. The CDR3 length is 14 residues. Assay: immunoSEQ multiplex PCR; the TCRdb copy retains only in-frame clones and omits some. The repertoire holds 28,000 or so clones, about four fifths seen once, with around two thirds in the top ten. The sample consisted of peripheral blood. This clonotype was sampled from a man between 65 and 85 years old with acute or convalescent COVID-19. The rearrangement joins TRBV9 to TRBJ2-7; no definite D call. The CDR3 spells CASSVSSAGLEQYF. In DNA, the CDR3 is TGTGCCAGCAGCGTAAGCTCGGCAGGCCTCGAGCAGTACTTC.